The rows below give T cell receptor beta chains drawn from one sample of a study of blood T cell repertoires in COVID-19. Sequencing used immunoSEQ multiplex PCR; TCRdb keeps in-frame clones, though not all of them. This sample yields some 200,000 clones, of which roughly 84% are seen a single time; around 3.1% belongs to the top ten. The sample comprised peripheral blood. These receptors were obtained from a woman in her 30s who had recovered from COVID-19. The CDR3 runs from the conserved cysteine through the conserved F or W. The D gene is left open where the match is weak. Only part of the rows carry a size: once, few, many, or a class if the clone is expanded.

D gene	V gene	J gene	clone size	CDR3 DNA	CDR3 protein
.	TRBV27	TRBJ1-1	.	TGTGCCAGCAGCCGCATCCCGGGGGGTTCCGGGGCCACTGAAGCTTTCTTT	CASSRIPGGSGATEAFF
TRBD1	TRBV30	TRBJ2-2	once	TGTGCCTGGACAGGGGGCCTAAACACCGGGGAGCTGTTTTTT	CAWTGGLNTGELFF
TRBD2	TRBV9	TRBJ2-1	.	TGTGCCAGCAGCCCGGGACTAGGGTACAATGAGCAGTTCTTC	CASSPGLGYNEQFF
TRBD1	TRBV5-8	TRBJ1-2	.	TGTGCCAGCAGCCAGCTGACAGGGAACTATGGCTACACCTTC	CASSQLTGNYGYTF
.	TRBV28	TRBJ2-1	once	TGTGCCAGCAGTCCTTCAGCTATGTGGGAGAGGGACAATGAGCAGTTCTTC	CASSPSAMWERDNEQFF
.	TRBV15	TRBJ2-7	.	TGTGCCACCAGCAGAGCGGCAGGGGCCTTAAACGAGCAGTACTTC	CATSRAAGALNEQYF
.	TRBV11-3	TRBJ2-3	.	TGTGCCAGCAGCTTAGGCTGGGGCGGGAAGGGAGATACGCAGTATTTT	CASSLGWGGKGDTQYF
.	TRBV7-3	TRBJ2-5	.	TGTGCCAGCAGCCCGGCGGTAGCGGTAGAAGAGACCCAGTACTTC	CASSPAVAVEETQYF
.	TRBV7-3	TRBJ2-6	.	TGTGCCAGCAGCCCTGCGTTCGGGTCTGGGGCCAACGTCCTGACTTTC	CASSPAFGSGANVLTF
TRBD1	TRBV6-1	TRBJ2-7	.	TGTGCCAGCAGGGAAAGGTGGGGGACAGGGAGCTCCTACGAGCAGTACTTC	CASRERWGTGSSYEQYF
.	TRBV28	TRBJ2-5	.	TGTGCCAGCAGTTTCCAGGCTGGCCAGAGAAGAGAGACCCAGTACTTC	CASSFQAGQRRETQYF
.	TRBV19	TRBJ2-7	few	TGTGCCAGTACCCCTGCCTCCGCGGGCCCCTCCGACGAGCAGTACTTC	CASTPASAGPSDEQYF
TRBD1	TRBV6-1	TRBJ2-7	few	TGTGCCAGCAGTGAATATGGGACAGGGACCTACGAGCAGTACTTC	CASSEYGTGTYEQYF
TRBD2	TRBV6-5	TRBJ2-7	.	TGTGCCAGCAGCCGACTAGCGGGAACCTACGAGCAGTACTTC	CASSRLAGTYEQYF
.	TRBV3-1/TRBV3-2	TRBJ1-5	.	TGTGCCAGCAGCCCAGCAAACATGGGCACCTCTCATCAGCCCCAGCATTTT	CASSPANMGTSHQPQHF
TRBD2	TRBV30	TRBJ2-3	few	TGTGCCTGGAGTCCGGGACTAGCGGGAGATACGCAGTATTTT	CAWSPGLAGDTQYF